These 3 T cell receptor beta chains were all obtained from the same sample, sequenced in a study of blood T cell repertoires in COVID-19. Profiled with immunoSEQ multiplex PCR; TCRdb holds only in-frame clones, not every one. This sample has some 7,700 clones, with about 90% found just once. Sequencing was performed on peripheral blood. The receptors derive from a human donor in a cohort sampled during active COVID-19.

The table lists this clone with a count of one. CDR3 region: CASQGPYNSPLHF. The CDR3 DNA follows: TGTGCCTCACAGGGGCCCTATAATTCACCCCTCCACTTT. The rearrangement joins TRBV28 to TRBJ1-6; the match to TRBD1 covers 7 bases. Germline V gene lookup returns CDR1 MDHEN and CDR2 SYDVKM. This CDR3 has 13 residues. J gave up 2 bases and V 11 bases, and 3 bases lay outside the gene matches.

The chain recombines TRBV4-1 with TRBJ2-2; D gene uncertain. Germline V lookup: CDR1 MGHRA, CDR2 YSYEKL. Between the trimmed V and J ends, which lost 4 bases and 2 bases, there was a span of 14 bases. The CDR3 has 16 residues. CDR3 coding DNA: TGCGCCAGCAGCCTTTTACGACATCCTAACACCGGGGAGCTGTTTTTT. Its protein is CASSLLRHPNTGELFF.

The CDR3, as DNA: TGTGCCAGCAGCTGGGACCGGACAGGGGGTTACGAGCAGTACTTC. Translated: CASSWDRTGGYEQYF. This chain connects TRBV5-6 to TRBJ2-7, with 10 positions matching TRBD1. The CDR3 totals 15 residues. Unmatched junction bases numbered 7, after V lost 3 bases and J lost 4 bases. CDR1 SGHDT and CDR2 YYEEEE come from the germline V gene.